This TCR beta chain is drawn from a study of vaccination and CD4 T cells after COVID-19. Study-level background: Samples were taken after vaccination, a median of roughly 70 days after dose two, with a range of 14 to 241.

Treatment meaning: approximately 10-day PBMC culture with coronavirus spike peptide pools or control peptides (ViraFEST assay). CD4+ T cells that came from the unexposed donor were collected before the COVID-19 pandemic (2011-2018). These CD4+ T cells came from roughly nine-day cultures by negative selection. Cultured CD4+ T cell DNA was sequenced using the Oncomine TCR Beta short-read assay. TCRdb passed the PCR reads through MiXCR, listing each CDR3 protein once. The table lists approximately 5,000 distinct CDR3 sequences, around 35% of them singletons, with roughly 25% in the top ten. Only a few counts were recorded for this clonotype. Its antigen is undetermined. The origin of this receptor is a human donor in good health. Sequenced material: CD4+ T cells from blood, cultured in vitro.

CDR3 sequence reads: CASSEGWGTNYGYTF. CDR3 in DNA: TGTGCCAGCAGTGAAGGTTGGGGGACAAATTATGGCTACACCTTC. J is TRBJ1-2 and V is TRBV6-1; D may be TRBD1 (6 bases). Germline lookup yields CDR1 MNHNS and CDR2 SASEGT. The CDR3 totals 15 residues. The V and J ends lost 1 base and 5 bases respectively, with 14 bases between them.